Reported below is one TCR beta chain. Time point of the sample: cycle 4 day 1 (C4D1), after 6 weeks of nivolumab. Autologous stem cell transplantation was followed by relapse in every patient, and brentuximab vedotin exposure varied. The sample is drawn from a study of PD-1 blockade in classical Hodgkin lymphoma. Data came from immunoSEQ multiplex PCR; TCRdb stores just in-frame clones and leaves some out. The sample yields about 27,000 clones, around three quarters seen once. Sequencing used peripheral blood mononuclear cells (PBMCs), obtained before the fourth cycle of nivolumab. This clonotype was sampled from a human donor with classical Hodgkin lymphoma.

The CDR3, as DNA: TGTGCCAGCAGCGAGGGACAGTATGGCTACACCTTC. Encoded protein: CASSEGQYGYTF. V and J are TRBV11-2 and TRBJ1-2; 7 bases are shared with TRBD1. CDR1 and CDR2 (germline): SGHAT, FQNNGV. The trim removed 5 bases at V and 5 bases at J, leaving 2 bases unmatched. CDR3 length equals 12 residues.